One sample yielded the 14 T cell receptor beta chains listed below, sequenced in a study of blood T cells in healthy people across ages. A second PCR of roughly 7 to 11 cycles used a sample-barcoded 5' primer and a J-beta primer mix. TCRdb called the 5' RACE reads again in MiXCR, with one record for every CDR3 protein. The repertoire includes roughly 1.5 million distinct CDR3 sequences, about 42% of them detected once, and about 4.1% sits in the top ten. Source material: blood. The receptors were gathered from a young woman in good health.

V and J are TRBV2 and TRBJ2-7; a possible D gene is TRBD2 (7 bases). This CDR3 comprises 13 residues. The ends were cut back, 8 bases at V and 0 bases at J, with 11 bases in the middle. Germline V gene lookup returns CDR1 SNHLY and CDR2 FYNNEI. The CDR3 here is CASAGASSYEQYF. For the CDR3, the DNA is TGTGCCAGCGCGGGGGCGTCCTCCTACGAGCAGTACTTC.

This clonotype appeared a few times. CDR3 loop: CASSSPNSGETQYF. The CDR3 coding sequence is TGTGCCAGCAGTTCACCGAATTCAGGAGAGACCCAGTACTTC. The rearrangement joins TRBV28 to TRBJ2-5; D is ambiguous. The ends were cut back, 4 bases at V and 4 bases at J, with 13 bases in the middle. Germline CDR1 reads MDHEN; CDR2 reads SYDVKM. This CDR3 has 14 amino acids.

The chain uses TRBV27 and TRBJ2-1; 9 nucleotides line up with TRBD2. The CDR3 length is 18 residues. Germline CDR1 and CDR2: MNHEY and SMNVEV (reference sequence). J was trimmed by 5 bases and V by 5 bases; bases with no gene match: 16. The chain's CDR3 is CASSALSSGADGHNEQFF. CDR3 coding DNA: TGTGCCAGCAGTGCTCTCTCTAGCGGGGCCGACGGTCACAATGAGCAGTTCTTC.

The chain employs TRBV27 and TRBJ1-2; D gene ambiguous. The CDR3 totals 13 residues. The V and J ends lost 8 bases and 4 bases respectively, with 14 bases between them. Germline V gene data show CDR1 as MNHEY and CDR2 as SMNVEV (reference sequence). In DNA, the CDR3 is TGTGCCAGCGGCGTGGACCGCGTCTATGGCTACACCTTC. This codes for CASGVDRVYGYTF.

Worth noting for this clonotype: Mismatch with germline at one junction end may stem from a read error. The chain links TRBV4-2 to TRBJ2-1, with 8 bases lining up with TRBD2. Germline values: CDR1 LGHNA, CDR2 YNFKEQ. This CDR3 is built from 17 residues. CDR3 protein: CASSLTRGAPGYNEKFF. The CDR3 nucleotides read TGTGCCAGCAGCCTGACGCGGGGGGCTCCTGGCTACAATGAGAAGTTCTTC.

The rearrangement uses TRBV7-2 and TRBJ1-6; D not resolved. With 3 bases removed from V and 8 bases from J, the gap between germline ends came to 11 bases. The CDR3 spans 14 residues. Germline CDR1 and CDR2: SGHTA and FQGNSA. The CDR3 sequence: CASSFGVLYSPLHF. The CDR3 DNA reads TGTGCCAGCAGCTTTGGGGTCCTTTATTCACCCCTCCACTTT.

This clonotype was observed many times. The gene calls are TRBV20-1 and TRBJ2-1; 7 bases are shared with TRBD2. CDR3 length: 16 amino acids. V lost 0 bases, J lost 6 bases, and 11 bases stayed unmatched. Germline V gene lookup returns CDR1 DFQATT and CDR2 SNEGSKA (reference sequence). The CDR3 protein is CSARDRTRAPGNEQFF. CDR3 coding DNA: TGCAGTGCTAGAGATAGGACTAGGGCGCCCGGCAATGAGCAGTTCTTC.

CDR3 sequence: CSVVLNRLNTEAFF. CDR3 coding DNA: TGCAGCGTTGTTTTGAACAGGTTGAACACTGAAGCTTTCTTT. The chain is built from TRBV29-1 and TRBJ1-1; D is possibly TRBD1 (5 bases). Germline-derived CDR1 and CDR2 are SQVTM and ANQGSEA. Trimming cost V 4 bases and J 0 bases, with 12 bases left between them. This CDR3 spans 14 amino acids.

The V and J genes are TRBV9 and TRBJ2-5, with a possible D match to TRBD1 (5 bases). The CDR3 extends over 14 amino acids. Germline values: CDR1 SGDLS, CDR2 YYNGEE. Trimming pared 0 bases from V and 3 bases from J, leaving 9 bases between. CDR3 residues: CASSVAGPKETQYF. The CDR3, as DNA: TGTGCCAGCAGCGTAGCAGGGCCCAAAGAGACCCAGTACTTC.

This clonotype was detected a few times. The chain is built from TRBV7-2 and TRBJ2-1; maybe TRBD1 (5 bases). V shed 0 bases and J shed 3 bases, with 9 bases lying between them. Germline V gene data show CDR1 as SGHTA and CDR2 as FQGNSA. The CDR3 has 15 residues. The CDR3 region has the DNA TGTGCCAGCAGCTTAGCGGGGCAATACTACAATGAGCAGTTCTTC. It codes for CASSLAGQYYNEQFF.

DNA of the CDR3: TGTGCCAGCAGTGGGTTGGCCCCCGATTACGAGCAGTACTTC. It encodes CASSGLAPDYEQYF. The chain joins TRBV2 to TRBJ2-7; D gene ambiguous. This CDR3 region has 14 residues. Per germline, CDR1 SNHLY and CDR2 FYNNEI. Trimming removed 4 bases from V and 4 bases from J, with 14 bases in between.

The rearrangement uses TRBV20-1 and TRBJ2-2, with D tentatively TRBD1 (5 bases). The CDR3 has 14 amino acids. Trimming cost V 6 bases and J 0 bases, with 11 bases left between them. The germline gives CDR1 DFQATT, CDR2 SNEGSKA (reference sequence). In nucleotides, the CDR3 is TGCAGTGCGGGAAGGGGTGCGAACACCGGGGAGCTGTTTTTT. Translating it yields CSAGRGANTGELFF.

V gene TRBV7-2 combines with J gene TRBJ1-2; 7 nucleotides align to TRBD1. Per the germline V gene, CDR1 is SGHTA and CDR2 is FQGNSA. With V trimmed by 1 base and J by 0 bases, 5 bases remained unmatched. The CDR3 length is 16 residues. The CDR3 DNA reads TGTGCCAGCAGCTTAGGAACCGGGACAGCTAACTATGGCTACACCTTC. Translation: CASSLGTGTANYGYTF.

This clonotype was counted ten times or more. The rearrangement links TRBV27 to TRBJ2-7; D might be TRBD1 or TRBD2, each matching 6 bases. V was clipped by 6 bases and J by 1 base, with 13 bases between them. CDR1 is MNHEY, CDR2 SMNVEV, per germline (reference sequence). CDR3 length equals 14 residues. The CDR3 spells CASSLWRGSYEQYF. The CDR3 region has the DNA TGTGCCAGCAGCCTATGGAGGGGGTCCTACGAGCAGTACTTC.